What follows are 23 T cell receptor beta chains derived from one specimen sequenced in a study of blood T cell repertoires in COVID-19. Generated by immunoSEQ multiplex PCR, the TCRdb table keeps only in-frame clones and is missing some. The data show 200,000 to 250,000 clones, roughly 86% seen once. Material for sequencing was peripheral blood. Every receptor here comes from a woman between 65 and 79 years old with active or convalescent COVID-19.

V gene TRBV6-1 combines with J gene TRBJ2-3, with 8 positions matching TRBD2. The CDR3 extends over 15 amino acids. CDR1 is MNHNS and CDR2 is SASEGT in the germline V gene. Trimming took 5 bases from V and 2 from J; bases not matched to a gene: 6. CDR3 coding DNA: TGTGCCAGCAGTTCCGGGGGGGTCAACACAGATACGCAGTATTTT. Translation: CASSSGGVNTDTQYF.

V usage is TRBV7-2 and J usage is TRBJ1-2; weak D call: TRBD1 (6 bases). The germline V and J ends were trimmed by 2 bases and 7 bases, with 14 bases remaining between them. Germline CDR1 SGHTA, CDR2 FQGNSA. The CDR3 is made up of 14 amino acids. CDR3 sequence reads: CASSLMGARGGYTF. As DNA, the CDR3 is TGTGCCAGCAGCTTAATGGGGGCACGAGGTGGCTACACCTTC.

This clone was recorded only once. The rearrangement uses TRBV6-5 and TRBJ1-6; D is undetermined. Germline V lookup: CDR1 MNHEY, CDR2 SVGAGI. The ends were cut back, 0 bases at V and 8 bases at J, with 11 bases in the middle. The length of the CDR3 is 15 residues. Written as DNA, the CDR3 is TGTGCCAGCAGTTACTCGAGCGTGAGCGATTCACCCCTCCACTTT. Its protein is CASSYSSVSDSPLHF.

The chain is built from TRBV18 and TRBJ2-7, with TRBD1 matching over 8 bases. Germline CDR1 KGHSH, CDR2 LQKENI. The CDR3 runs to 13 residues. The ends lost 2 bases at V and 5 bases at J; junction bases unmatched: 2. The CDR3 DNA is TGTGCCAGCTCACCAGGACAGGGTCACGAGCAGTACTTC. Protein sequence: CASSPGQGHEQYF. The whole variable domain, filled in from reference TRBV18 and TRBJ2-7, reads NAGVMQNPRHLVRRRGQEARLRCSPMKGHSHVYWYRQLPEEGLKFMVYLQKENIIDESGMPKERFSAEFPKEGPSILRIQQVVRGDSAAYFCASSPGQGHEQYFGPGTRLTVT.

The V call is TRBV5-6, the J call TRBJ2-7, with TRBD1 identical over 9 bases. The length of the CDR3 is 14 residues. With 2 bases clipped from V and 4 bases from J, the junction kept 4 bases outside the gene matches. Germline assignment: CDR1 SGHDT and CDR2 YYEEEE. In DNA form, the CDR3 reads TGTGCCAGCAGCTTCTCGGGACAGGGATACGAGCAGTACTTC. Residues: CASSFSGQGYEQYF.

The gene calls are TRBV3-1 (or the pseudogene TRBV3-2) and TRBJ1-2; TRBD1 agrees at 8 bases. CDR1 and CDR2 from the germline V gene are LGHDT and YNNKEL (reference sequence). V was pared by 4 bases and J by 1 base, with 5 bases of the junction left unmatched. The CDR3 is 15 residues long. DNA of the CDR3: TGTGCCAGCAGCCCGAGCACAGGGGGTAACTATGGCTACACCTTC. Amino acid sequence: CASSPSTGGNYGYTF.

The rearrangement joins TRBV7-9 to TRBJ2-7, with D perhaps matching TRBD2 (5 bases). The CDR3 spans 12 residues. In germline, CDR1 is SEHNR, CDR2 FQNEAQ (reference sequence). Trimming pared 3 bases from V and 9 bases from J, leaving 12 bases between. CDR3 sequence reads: CASSLAGGPQYF. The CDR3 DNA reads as TGTGCCAGCAGCTTGGCAGGCGGGCCGCAGTACTTC.

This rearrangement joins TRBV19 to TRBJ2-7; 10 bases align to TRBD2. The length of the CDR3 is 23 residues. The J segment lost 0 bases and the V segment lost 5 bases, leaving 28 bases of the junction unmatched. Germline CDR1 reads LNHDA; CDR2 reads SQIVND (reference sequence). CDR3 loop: CASSLASEAGGKKYPDSSYEQYF. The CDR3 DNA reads TGTGCCAGTAGTTTAGCCTCGGAAGCGGGGGGGAAAAAATACCCCGACAGCTCCTACGAGCAGTACTTC.

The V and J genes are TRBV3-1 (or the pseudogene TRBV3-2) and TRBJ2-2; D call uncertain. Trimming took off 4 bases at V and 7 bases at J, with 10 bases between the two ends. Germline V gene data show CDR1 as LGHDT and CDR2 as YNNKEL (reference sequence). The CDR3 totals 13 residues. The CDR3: CASSPTRNGELFF. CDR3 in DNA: TGTGCCAGCAGCCCCACGAGGAACGGGGAGCTGTTTTTT.

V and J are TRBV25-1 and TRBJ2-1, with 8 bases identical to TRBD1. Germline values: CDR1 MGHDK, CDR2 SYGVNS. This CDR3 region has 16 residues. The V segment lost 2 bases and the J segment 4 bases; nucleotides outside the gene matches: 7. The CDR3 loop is CASSELRQGPYNEQFF. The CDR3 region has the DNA TGTGCCAGCAGTGAACTCAGACAGGGGCCTTACAATGAGCAGTTCTTC.

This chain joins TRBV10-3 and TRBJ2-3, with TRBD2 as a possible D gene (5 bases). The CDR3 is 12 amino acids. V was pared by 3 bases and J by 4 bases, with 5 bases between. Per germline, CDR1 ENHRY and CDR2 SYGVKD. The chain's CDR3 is CAISDSADTQYF. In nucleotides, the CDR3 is TGTGCCATCAGTGATAGCGCAGATACGCAGTATTTT.

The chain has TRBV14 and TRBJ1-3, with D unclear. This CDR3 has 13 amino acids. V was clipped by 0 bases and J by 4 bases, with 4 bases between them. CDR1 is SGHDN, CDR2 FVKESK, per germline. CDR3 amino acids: CASSQDRGNTIYF. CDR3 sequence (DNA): TGTGCCAGCAGCCAAGATCGGGGAAACACCATATATTTT.

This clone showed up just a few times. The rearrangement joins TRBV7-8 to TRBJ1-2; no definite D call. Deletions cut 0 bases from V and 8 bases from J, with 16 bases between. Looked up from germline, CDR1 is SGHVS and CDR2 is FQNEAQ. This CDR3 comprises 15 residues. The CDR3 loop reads CASSLALGGGPGYTF. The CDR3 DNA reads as TGTGCCAGCAGCTTAGCACTAGGTGGAGGGCCGGGCTACACCTTC. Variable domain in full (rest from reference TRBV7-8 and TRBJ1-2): GAGVSQSPRYKVAKRGQDVALRCDPISGHVSLFWYQQALGQGPEFLTYFQNEAQLDKSGLPSDRFFAERPEGSVSTLKIQRTQQEDSAVYLCASSLALGGGPGYTFGSGTRLTVV.

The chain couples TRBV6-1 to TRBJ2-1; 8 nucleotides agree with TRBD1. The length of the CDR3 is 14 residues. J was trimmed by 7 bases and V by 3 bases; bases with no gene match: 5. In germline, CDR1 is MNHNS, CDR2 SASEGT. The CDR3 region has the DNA TGTGCCAGCAGTGAGGGCACAGGGGGAAATGAGCAGTTCTTC. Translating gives CASSEGTGGNEQFF.

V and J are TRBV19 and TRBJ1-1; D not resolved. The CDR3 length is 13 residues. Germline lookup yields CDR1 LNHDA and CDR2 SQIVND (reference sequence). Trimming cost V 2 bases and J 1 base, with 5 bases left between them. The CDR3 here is CASSISENTEAFF. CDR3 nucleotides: TGTGCCAGTAGTATATCAGAGAACACTGAAGCTTTCTTT. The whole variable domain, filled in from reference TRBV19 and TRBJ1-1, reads DGGITQSPKYLFRKEGQNVTLSCEQNLNHDAMYWYRQDPGQGLRLIYYSQIVNDFQKGDIAEGYSVSREKKESFPLTVTSAQKNPTAFYLCASSISENTEAFFGQGTRLTVV.

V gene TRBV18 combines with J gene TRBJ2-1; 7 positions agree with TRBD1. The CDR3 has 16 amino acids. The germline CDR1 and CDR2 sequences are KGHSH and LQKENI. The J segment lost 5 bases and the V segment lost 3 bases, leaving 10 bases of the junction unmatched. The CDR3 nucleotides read TGTGCCAGCTCACCTCCTCCAGGGGGTTTGGACAATGAGCAGTTCTTC. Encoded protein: CASSPPPGGLDNEQFF.

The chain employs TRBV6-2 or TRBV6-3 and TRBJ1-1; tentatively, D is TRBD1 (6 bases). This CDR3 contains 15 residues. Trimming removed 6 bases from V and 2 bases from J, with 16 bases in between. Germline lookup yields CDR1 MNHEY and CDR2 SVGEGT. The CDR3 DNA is TGTGCCAGCAGCCAGCGGGGGGCGTCTAACACTGAAGCTTTCTTT. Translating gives CASSQRGASNTEAFF.

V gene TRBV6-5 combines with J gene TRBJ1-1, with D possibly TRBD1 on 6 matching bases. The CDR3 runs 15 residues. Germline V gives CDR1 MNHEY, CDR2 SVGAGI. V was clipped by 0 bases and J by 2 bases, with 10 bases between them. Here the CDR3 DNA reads TGTGCCAGCAGTTACTCGGACAGATTTAACACTGAAGCTTTCTTT. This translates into CASSYSDRFNTEAFF.

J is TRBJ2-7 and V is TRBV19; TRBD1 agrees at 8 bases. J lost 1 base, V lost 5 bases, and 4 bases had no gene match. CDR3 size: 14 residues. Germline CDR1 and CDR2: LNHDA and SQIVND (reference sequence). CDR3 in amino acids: CASSPRQGSYEQYF. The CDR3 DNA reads TGTGCCAGTAGTCCCCGACAGGGGTCCTACGAGCAGTACTTC. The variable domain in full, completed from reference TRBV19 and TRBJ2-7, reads DGGITQSPKYLFRKEGQNVTLSCEQNLNHDAMYWYRQDPGQGLRLIYYSQIVNDFQKGDIAEGYSVSREKKESFPLTVTSAQKNPTAFYLCASSPRQGSYEQYFGPGTRLTVT.

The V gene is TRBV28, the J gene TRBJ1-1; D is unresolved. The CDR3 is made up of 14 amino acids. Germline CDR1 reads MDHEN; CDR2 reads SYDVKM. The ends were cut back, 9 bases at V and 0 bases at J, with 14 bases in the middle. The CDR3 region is CASRELHMNTEAFF. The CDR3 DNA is TGTGCCAGTCGAGAGTTGCATATGAACACTGAAGCTTTCTTT.

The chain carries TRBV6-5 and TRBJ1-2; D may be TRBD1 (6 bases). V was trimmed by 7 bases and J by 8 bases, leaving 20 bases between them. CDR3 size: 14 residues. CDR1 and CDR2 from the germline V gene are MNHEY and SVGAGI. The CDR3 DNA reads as TGTGCCAGCACCCGACCGGGGGGGGCGGGGGGCTACACCTTC. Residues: CASTRPGGAGGYTF.

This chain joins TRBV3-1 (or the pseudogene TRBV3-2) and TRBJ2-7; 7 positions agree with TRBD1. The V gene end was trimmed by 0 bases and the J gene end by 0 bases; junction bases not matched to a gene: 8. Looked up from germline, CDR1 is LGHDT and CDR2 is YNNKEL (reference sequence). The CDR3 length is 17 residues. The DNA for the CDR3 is TGTGCCAGCAGCCAAGAATCCGTAACAGGGGCCTCCTACGAGCAGTACTTC. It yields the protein CASSQESVTGASYEQYF.

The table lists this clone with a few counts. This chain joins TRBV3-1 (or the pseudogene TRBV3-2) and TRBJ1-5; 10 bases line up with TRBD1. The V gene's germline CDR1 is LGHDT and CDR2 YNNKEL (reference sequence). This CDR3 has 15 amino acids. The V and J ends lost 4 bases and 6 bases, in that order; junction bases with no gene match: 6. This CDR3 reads CASSPGQGGGQPQHF. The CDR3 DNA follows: TGTGCCAGCAGCCCTGGACAGGGGGGCGGTCAGCCCCAGCATTTT.